These T cell receptor beta chains were read from a single sample in a study of technical replicates of blood from a handful of donors. Method: immunoSEQ multiplex PCR; TCRdb's copy keeps in-frame clones and lacks some. The sample shows around 80,000 clones, 95% to 98% of them seen only once. The source material was T cells isolated from PBMCs. The receptors here all came from a human donor in good health. Both conserved end residues are part of each CDR3. Fields, in order: J gene, D gene, clone size, V gene, CDR3 protein, CDR3 DNA. A D gene is named only where the DNA matches it firmly. The size of a clone is reported for some rows only, either as once, few or many, or as a class for expanded clones.

J: TRBJ2-7; D: -; size: -; V: TRBV7-9; CDR3: CASSLGVYEQYF; DNA: TGTGCCAGCAGCTTAGGAGTCTACGAGCAGTACTTC
J: TRBJ2-1; D: TRBD2; size: -; V: TRBV28; CDR3: CASSLWTSGSIEQFF; DNA: TGTGCCAGCAGTCTGTGGACTAGCGGGAGTATTGAGCAGTTCTTC
J: TRBJ2-7; D: -; size: -; V: TRBV28; CDR3: CASSLSGDSYEQYF; DNA: TGTGCCAGCAGTTTGTCAGGGGACTCCTACGAGCAGTACTTC
J: TRBJ1-2; D: TRBD1; size: -; V: TRBV6-1; CDR3: CASSEGQGMYGYTF; DNA: TGTGCCAGCAGTGAAGGACAGGGAATGTATGGCTACACCTTC
J: TRBJ2-7; D: TRBD2; size: -; V: TRBV6-5; CDR3: CASSKDTSAHYEQYF; DNA: TGTGCCAGCAGCAAGGACACTAGCGCCCACTACGAGCAGTACTTC
J: TRBJ1-1; D: -; size: once; V: TRBV28; CDR3: CATKRGNTEAFF; DNA: TGTGCCACGAAGCGGGGTAACACTGAAGCTTTCTTT
J: TRBJ2-5; D: TRBD2; size: -; V: TRBV7-9; CDR3: CASSLFTGGETQYF; DNA: TGTGCCAGCAGCTTATTTACGGGAGGAGAGACCCAGTACTTC
J: TRBJ2-4; D: -; size: -; V: TRBV7-2; CDR3: CASSLPLQNIQYF; DNA: TGTGCCAGCAGCTTACCCCTCCAAAACATTCAGTACTTC
J: TRBJ2-7; D: -; size: once; V: TRBV7-8; CDR3: CASSDARYEQYF; DNA: TGTGCCAGCAGCGACGCGAGGTACGAGCAGTACTTC
J: TRBJ1-1; D: -; size: -; V: TRBV28; CDR3: CASSSGGGGESPEAFF; DNA: TGTGCCAGCAGTTCCGGCGGCGGGGGGGAAAGCCCTGAAGCTTTCTTT
J: TRBJ2-7; D: -; size: -; V: TRBV6-5; CDR3: CASSTGTSYEQYF; DNA: TGTGCCAGCAGTACCGGGACTTCCTACGAGCAGTACTTC
J: TRBJ2-2; D: TRBD2; size: -; V: TRBV19; CDR3: CASKAGGDTGELFF; DNA: TGTGCCAGTAAAGCGGGGGGGGACACCGGGGAGCTGTTTTTT
J: TRBJ2-1; D: -; size: -; V: TRBV28; CDR3: CASSSDSMSSYNEQFF; DNA: TGTGCCAGCAGTTCGGACTCGATGAGCTCCTACAATGAGCAGTTCTTC
J: TRBJ1-2; D: -; size: -; V: TRBV7-8; CDR3: CASSQHQGPSYGYTF; DNA: TGTGCCAGCAGCCAGCACCAGGGCCCCTCCTATGGCTACACCTTC
J: TRBJ1-1; D: -; size: -; V: TRBV27; CDR3: CASSLQKNTEAFF; DNA: TGTGCCAGCAGTTTACAAAAGAACACTGAAGCTTTCTTT
J: TRBJ2-2; D: -; size: once; V: TRBV28; CDR3: CASSSQGRTGELFF; DNA: TGTGCCAGCAGTTCCCAGGGGCGCACCGGGGAGCTGTTTTTT
J: TRBJ2-3; D: TRBD1; size: -; V: TRBV28; CDR3: CASSLFGQGMDTQYF; DNA: TGTGCCAGCAGTTTATTCGGACAGGGAATGGATACGCAGTATTTT
J: TRBJ1-5; D: -; size: once; V: TRBV15; CDR3: CATSVGGAFNQPQHF; DNA: TGTGCCACCAGCGTTGGCGGCGCCTTCAATCAGCCCCAGCATTTT
J: TRBJ2-5; D: -; size: -; V: TRBV27; CDR3: CASSLQTGFRETQYF; DNA: TGTGCCAGCAGTCTGCAAACAGGCTTCAGGGAGACCCAGTACTTC
J: TRBJ2-1; D: -; size: -; V: TRBV7-9; CDR3: CASSSRTVFNEQFF; DNA: TGTGCCAGCAGCTCCCGGACAGTTTTCAATGAGCAGTTCTTC
J: TRBJ2-5; D: TRBD2; size: -; V: TRBV5-1; CDR3: CASSFAGGQETQYF; DNA: TGCGCCAGCAGCTTCGCGGGAGGTCAAGAGACCCAGTACTTC
J: TRBJ1-4; D: TRBD1; size: -; V: TRBV7-6; CDR3: CASSLRPGQSNEKLFF; DNA: TGTGCCAGCAGCTTGAGACCGGGACAGAGTAATGAAAAACTGTTTTTT